Listed below are T cell receptor beta chains from one sample, sequenced in a study of blood T cell repertoires in COVID-19. Method: immunoSEQ multiplex PCR; TCRdb's copy keeps in-frame clones and lacks some. This sample has around 160,000 clones, with more than 75% found just once. Sample: peripheral blood. The receptors stem from an older woman with COVID-19, enrolled during active disease. Each CDR3 is given with its conserved first and last residue. A D gene is named only where the DNA matches it firmly. The listing skips clone size in some rows; elsewhere it reads once, few, many or a size class.

J,D,size,V,DNA,CDR3
TRBJ2-2,-,-,TRBV6-4,TGTGCCAGCAGTGTAGAGATCGCCGGGGAGCTGTTTTTT,CASSVEIAGELFF
TRBJ1-2,-,-,TRBV28,TGTGCCAGCAGTTCGGGGGGGTATAATGGCTACACCTTC,CASSSGGYNGYTF
TRBJ2-1,TRBD2,-,TRBV7-2,TGTGCCAGCAGCTTCCCATCTGGCGGGGGGGGTAATGAGCAGTTCTTC,CASSFPSGGGGNEQFF
TRBJ1-1,-,few,TRBV27,TGTGCCAGCAGTCGATTGCCTGGAGGTGGAGAAGCTTTCTTT,CASSRLPGGGEAFF
TRBJ1-1,-,-,TRBV5-4,TGTGCCAGCAGCTTGGCCAACCAGGGGAACACTGAAGCTTTCTTT,CASSLANQGNTEAFF
TRBJ1-2,TRBD1,-,TRBV7-3,TGTGCCAGCAGCCCGGACAGGGGATCACCGTATGGCTACACCTTC,CASSPDRGSPYGYTF
TRBJ1-6,-,once,TRBV6-1,TGTGCCAGCAGTGAATGGGCCGCATTATCTAATTCACCCCTCCACTTT,CASSEWAALSNSPLHF
TRBJ1-1,TRBD1,-,TRBV19,TGTGCCAGTAGTCGGGACAGGAGAGAATCTAACACTGAAGCTTTCTTT,CASSRDRRESNTEAFF
TRBJ2-5,-,-,TRBV11-2,TGTGCCAGCAGCTTCGGAGTGGGAGAGACCCAGTACTTC,CASSFGVGETQYF
TRBJ1-1,-,-,TRBV7-9,TGTGCCAGCAGCTCGGCTGGGGCCTCTGAAGCTTTCTTT,CASSSAGASEAFF
TRBJ1-5,-,-,TRBV7-8,TGTGCCAGCAGCTTAGCGGGGCAGCCTAATCAGCCCCAGCATTTT,CASSLAGQPNQPQHF
TRBJ2-3,TRBD2,once,TRBV5-1,TGCGCCAGCAGCTTGAGCGGGGGGGCAACAGATACGCAGTATTTT,CASSLSGGATDTQYF
TRBJ1-1,-,-,TRBV2,TGTGCCAGCAGTGAAAAGGGGGTGGGCACTGAAGCTTTCTTT,CASSEKGVGTEAFF
TRBJ2-7,TRBD2,-,TRBV5-1,TGCGCCAGCAGCTTGTATGCTAGCGGGGCTTACGAGCAGTACTTC,CASSLYASGAYEQYF
TRBJ2-1,TRBD2,-,TRBV20-1,TGCAGTGCTAGTGGACTAGCGGGGCCTTACAATGAGCAGTTCTTC,CSASGLAGPYNEQFF
TRBJ1-6,-,-,TRBV4-1,TGCGCCAGCAGCCAAGTTTTGGAGGAGAGCTCCTATAATTCACCCCTCCACTTT,CASSQVLEESSYNSPLHF
TRBJ1-2,-,-,TRBV28,TGTGCCAGCAGTTTCTTTAACTATGGCTACACCTTC,CASSFFNYGYTF
TRBJ1-5,-,-,TRBV5-8,TGTGCCAGCAGCTTGGGAGTATCGAGCAATCAGCCCCAGCATTTT,CASSLGVSSNQPQHF
TRBJ2-2,TRBD1,-,TRBV7-6,TGTGCCAGCAGCTTAGCACAGGGGGCTGGCACCGGGGAGCTGTTTTTT,CASSLAQGAGTGELFF
TRBJ1-3,-,-,TRBV5-4,TGTGCCAGCAGCTTGGGACGGAGCTCTGGAAACACCATATATTTT,CASSLGRSSGNTIYF
TRBJ1-5,-,-,TRBV6-2/TRBV6-3,TGTGCCAGCAGTTACTCGAGGAGGACTGGCAATAGCGGCAATCAGCCCCAGCATTTT,CASSYSRRTGNSGNQPQHF
TRBJ1-3,-,-,TRBV2,TGTGCCAGCACCGGCACGGGATCCCGTGTACCGTACTCTGGAAACACCATATATTTT,CASTGTGSRVPYSGNTIYF
TRBJ1-4,TRBD1,-,TRBV19,TGTGCCAGTAGGAGGGACAGAGTTAATGAAAAACTGTTTTTT,CASRRDRVNEKLFF
TRBJ2-3,-,-,TRBV12-5,TGTGCTAGTGGTGCGCGCACAGATACGCAGTATTTT,CASGARTDTQYF
TRBJ1-1,-,-,TRBV5-1,TGCGCCAGCAGCTTGGCCACTACGGGGAACGCTGAAGCTTTCTTT,CASSLATTGNAEAFF
TRBJ2-2,TRBD2,-,TRBV2,TGTGCCAGCAGAGTAGCGGGGGGGCAAACCGGGGAGCTGTTTTTT,CASRVAGGQTGELFF
TRBJ1-1,-,-,TRBV5-1,TGCGCCAGCAGCTTCCGGGGTCAACAGAGCATGAACACTGAAGCTTTCTTT,CASSFRGQQSMNTEAFF
TRBJ2-7,TRBD2,-,TRBV7-8,TGTGCCAGCAGCTCCTGGACTAGCGGGGACTACGAGCAGTACTTC,CASSSWTSGDYEQYF
TRBJ1-1,-,-,TRBV29-1,TGCAGCGGGACAGCCAACACTGAAGCTTTCTTT,CSGTANTEAFF
TRBJ2-3,TRBD1,once,TRBV10-3,TGTGCCATCAGTGAAGGGACAGGGCGGGGTAGCACAGATACGCAGTATTTT,CAISEGTGRGSTDTQYF